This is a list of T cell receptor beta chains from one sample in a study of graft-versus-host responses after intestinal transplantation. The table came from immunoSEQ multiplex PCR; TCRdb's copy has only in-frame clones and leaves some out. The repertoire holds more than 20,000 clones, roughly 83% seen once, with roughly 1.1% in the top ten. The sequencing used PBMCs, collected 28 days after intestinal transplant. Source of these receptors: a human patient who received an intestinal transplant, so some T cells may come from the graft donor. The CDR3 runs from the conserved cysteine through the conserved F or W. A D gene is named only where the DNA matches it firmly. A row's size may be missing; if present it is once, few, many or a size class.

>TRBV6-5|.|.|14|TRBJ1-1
CATSPRGAYTEAFF
TGTGCCACCTCGCCCCGGGGGGCGTACACTGAAGCTTTCTTT
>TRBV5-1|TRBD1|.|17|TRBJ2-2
CASSLVGGQGRTGELFF
TGCGCCAGCAGCTTGGTCGGGGGACAGGGGAGGACCGGGGAGCTGTTTTTT
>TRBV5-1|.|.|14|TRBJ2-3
CASSLSSGTDTQYF
TGCGCCAGCAGCTTGAGTTCTGGCACAGATACGCAGTATTTT
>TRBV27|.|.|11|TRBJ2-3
CASRRGDTQYF
TGTGCCAGCCGAAGGGGAGATACGCAGTATTTT
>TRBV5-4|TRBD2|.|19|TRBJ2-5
CASSGNPGLAGAWQETQYF
TGTGCCAGCAGCGGAAACCCGGGACTAGCGGGCGCTTGGCAAGAGACCCAGTACTTC
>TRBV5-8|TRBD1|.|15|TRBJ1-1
CASSLAPGGFTEAFF
TGTGCCAGCAGCTTGGCCCCAGGGGGCTTCACTGAAGCTTTCTTT
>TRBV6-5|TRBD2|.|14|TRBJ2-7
CASTLSGSLYEQYF
TGTGCCAGCACCCTAAGCGGGAGTTTGTACGAGCAGTACTTC
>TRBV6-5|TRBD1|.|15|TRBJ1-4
CASSLPGTGGRKLFF
TGTGCCAGCAGCCTCCCCGGGACAGGGGGCCGGAAACTGTTTTTT
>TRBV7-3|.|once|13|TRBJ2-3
CASSLTLRDTQYF
TGTGCCAGCAGCTTAACCCTCAGGGATACGCAGTATTTT
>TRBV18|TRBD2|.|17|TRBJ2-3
CASSLQGLADLTDTQYF
TGTGCCAGCTCACTACAGGGACTAGCGGACCTCACAGATACGCAGTATTTT
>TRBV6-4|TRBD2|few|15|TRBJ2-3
CASSDSSGRGDTQYF
TGTGCCAGCAGTGACTCTAGCGGGAGAGGTGATACGCAGTATTTT
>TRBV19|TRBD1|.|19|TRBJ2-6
CASSIEGQGILSGANVLTF
TGTGCCAGTAGTATAGAAGGACAGGGAATCCTTTCTGGGGCCAACGTCCTGACTTTC
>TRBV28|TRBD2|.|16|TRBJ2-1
CASSLLGGRGRNEQFF
TGTGCCAGCAGTTTACTCGGCGGGAGAGGACGCAATGAGCAGTTCTTC
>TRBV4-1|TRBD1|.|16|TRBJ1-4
CASSQATGGNNEKLFF
TGCGCCAGCAGCCAAGCGACAGGGGGCAATAATGAAAAACTGTTTTTT
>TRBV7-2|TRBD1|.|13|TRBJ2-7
CASSLQGAYEQYF
TGTGCCAGCAGCTTACAGGGGGCCTACGAGCAGTACTTC
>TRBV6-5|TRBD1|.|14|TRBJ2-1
CASSYGTDYNEQFF
TGTGCCAGCAGTTACGGGACAGACTACAATGAGCAGTTCTTC
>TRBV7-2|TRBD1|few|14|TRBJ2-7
CASNPGTGTYEQYF
TGTGCCAGCAACCCTGGGACAGGAACCTACGAGCAGTACTTC
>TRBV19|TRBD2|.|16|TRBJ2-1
CASSTLGLAGNNEQFF
TGTGCCAGTAGTACCCTGGGACTAGCGGGGAACAATGAGCAGTTCTTC
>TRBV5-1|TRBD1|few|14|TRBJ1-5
CASRGTGPNQPQHF
TGCGCCAGCAGAGGGACAGGGCCGAATCAGCCCCAGCATTTT
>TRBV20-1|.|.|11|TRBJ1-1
CSAATELEAFF
TGCAGTGCCGCGACAGAACTTGAAGCTTTCTTT